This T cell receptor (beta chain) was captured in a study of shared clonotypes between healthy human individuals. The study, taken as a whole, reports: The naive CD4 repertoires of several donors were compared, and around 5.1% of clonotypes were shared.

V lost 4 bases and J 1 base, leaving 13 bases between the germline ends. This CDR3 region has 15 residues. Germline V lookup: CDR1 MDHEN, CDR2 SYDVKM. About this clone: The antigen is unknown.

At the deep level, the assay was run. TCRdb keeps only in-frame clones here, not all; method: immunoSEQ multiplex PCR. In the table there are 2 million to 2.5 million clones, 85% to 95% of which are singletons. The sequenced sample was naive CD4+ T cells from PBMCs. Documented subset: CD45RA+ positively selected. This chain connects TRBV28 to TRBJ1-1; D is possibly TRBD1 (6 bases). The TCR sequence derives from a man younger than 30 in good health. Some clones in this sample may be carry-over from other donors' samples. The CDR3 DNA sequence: TGTGCCAGCAGTTCCTGGGGGGGGCCGAACACTGAAGCTTTCTTT. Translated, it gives CASSSWGGPNTEAFF.